These 16 T cell receptor beta chains were sequenced from one sample in a study of cytomegalovirus exposure and HLA in healthy donors. PCR was performed using 60 Vbeta and 13 Jbeta primers. Sequencing was performed with immunoSEQ multiplex PCR; in TCRdb, only in-frame clones are kept and a portion is missing. This sample yields about 150,000 clones, of which around 79% are seen a single time; over 2.5% belongs to the top ten. What was sequenced was PBMCs. The receptors were gathered from a man younger than 35 in good health and CMV-seronegative.

V gene TRBV5-1 combines with J gene TRBJ2-1; TRBD2 might be the D (6 bases). The germline CDR1 and CDR2 sequences are SGHRS and YFSETQ. The CDR3 runs 15 residues. Trimming cost V 3 bases and J 1 base, with 11 bases left between them. The CDR3, as DNA: TGCGCCAGCAGCTGGGGGGACGGTTCCTACAATGAGCAGTTCTTC. Amino acids: CASSWGDGSYNEQFF.

The gene calls are TRBV5-1 and TRBJ1-6; D call uncertain. The CDR3 consists of 14 residues. Germline V gene data show CDR1 as SGHRS and CDR2 as YFSETQ. The V and J ends lost 2 bases and 8 bases respectively, with 11 bases between them. CDR3 bases: TGCGCCAGCAGCTTCGGAGGGTTTGATTCACCCCTCCACTTT. Translated, it gives CASSFGGFDSPLHF.

The chain combines TRBV4-2 with TRBJ1-3, with D unresolved. The germline V gene has CDR1 LGHNA and CDR2 YNFKEQ. The ends were cut back, 4 bases at V and 2 bases at J, with 18 bases in the middle. The CDR3 length is 17 residues. DNA for the CDR3: TGTGCCAGCAGCCTCGAAGGAGGTTCCACAACTGGAAACACCATATATTTT. Its translation is CASSLEGGSTTGNTIYF.

The genes are TRBV7-3 and TRBJ1-1; 7 bases agree with TRBD1. The CDR3 runs to 15 residues. V dropped 0 bases and J dropped 1; count of bases not matched to a gene: 2. Germline V gene sequence: CDR1 SGHTA, CDR2 FQGTGA. The CDR3 nucleotides read TGTGCCAGCAGCTTAACAGCAGGGGGGAACACTGAAGCTTTCTTT. Protein: CASSLTAGGNTEAFF.

The chain has TRBV11-2 and TRBJ2-1, with 10 positions matching TRBD1. The germline V gene has CDR1 SGHAT and CDR2 FQNNGV. This CDR3 is 17 amino acids long. The junction had 8 bases not matched to a gene; V was cut back by 5 bases and J by 1 base. CDR3 bases: TGTGCCAGCAGCCTGCTCAGGGGACAGGGGTCCTACAATGAGCAGTTCTTC. Amino acids: CASSLLRGQGSYNEQFF.

The rearrangement links TRBV5-1 to TRBJ1-1; a possible D gene is TRBD1 (6 bases). The germline gives CDR1 SGHRS, CDR2 YFSETQ. V was cut by 2 bases and J by 3 bases, with 8 bases left in between. The CDR3 length is 13 residues. The CDR3: CASSLQGYTEAFF. Here the CDR3 DNA reads TGCGCCAGCAGCTTACAGGGTTACACTGAAGCTTTCTTT.

This clone was detected a few times. This chain links TRBV6-6 with TRBJ1-3; a weak D match, TRBD1 (6 bases). CDR3 length equals 12 residues. In germline, CDR1 is MNHNY, CDR2 SVGAGI (reference sequence). V lost 10 bases, J lost 4 bases, and 11 bases lay in between. CDR3 residues: CATGGRGNTIYF. The CDR3 DNA is TGTGCCACCGGGGGGCGCGGAAACACCATATATTTT.

The V gene is TRBV28, the J gene TRBJ2-7, with D perhaps assigned TRBD1 or TRBD2 (5 bases each). Looked up from germline, CDR1 is MDHEN and CDR2 is SYDVKM. Deletions cut 8 bases from V and 7 bases from J, with 15 bases between. The CDR3 has 12 residues. The CDR3 here is CASGRLGEEQYV. Written as DNA, the CDR3 is TGTGCCAGCGGTCGGTTGGGGGAGGAGCAGTACGTC.

This chain joins TRBV7-8 and TRBJ2-7, with D tentatively TRBD1 (6 bases). The CDR3 spans 14 residues. V gave up 2 bases and J gave up 2 bases, with 10 bases separating them. Germline V gene lookup returns CDR1 SGHVS and CDR2 FQNEAQ. CDR3 nucleotides: TGTGCCAGCAGCTTACAAACAGGGACCTACGAGCAGTACGTC. It codes for CASSLQTGTYEQYV.

This clone has a single count. The rearrangement links TRBV2 to TRBJ2-5; D uncertain. Looked up from germline, CDR1 is SNHLY and CDR2 is FYNNEI. V gave up 5 bases and J gave up 5 bases, with 12 bases separating them. This CDR3 is 13 amino acids long. For the CDR3, the DNA is TGTGCCAGCAGTCCCAGTCGCTTGGAGACCCAGTACTTC. Its translation is CASSPSRLETQYF.

This chain uses TRBV7-6 with TRBJ2-7, with a tentative D call TRBD1 (5 bases). Germline CDR1 reads SGHVS; CDR2 reads FNYEAQ. The CDR3 has 14 amino acids. The V gene lost 1 base and the J gene lost 0 bases, with 7 bases spanning the gap. This chain's CDR3 is CASSLERGSYEQYV. CDR3 DNA sequence: TGTGCCAGCAGCTTAGAAAGGGGCTCCTACGAGCAGTACGTC.

The chain is built from TRBV27 and TRBJ1-4; D perhaps matches TRBD1 (6 bases). This CDR3 contains 17 residues. Germline V CDR1 and CDR2: MNHEY, SMNVEV (reference sequence). V lost 5 bases and J 3 bases, leaving 19 bases between the germline ends. The CDR3 sequence: CASSPDQQGWANEKLFF. The DNA of the CDR3 is TGTGCCAGCAGTCCCGACCAACAGGGTTGGGCTAATGAAAAACTGTTTTTT.

This clone has just one count. The genes are TRBV4-3 and TRBJ2-1, with 7 bases that match TRBD2. In germline, CDR1 is LGHNA, CDR2 YSLEER. With 0 bases clipped from V and 9 bases from J, the junction kept 17 bases outside the gene matches. The CDR3 contains 18 residues. Here the CDR3 DNA reads TGCGCCAGCAGCCAAGATAATTGGTCTAGCGGTTACAATAGTGAGCAGTTCTTC. As protein: CASSQDNWSSGYNSEQFF.

V gene TRBV29-1 combines with J gene TRBJ2-2; no reliable D call. This CDR3 contains 13 residues. The V gene's germline CDR1 is SQVTM and CDR2 ANQGSEA. Trimming left V 0 bases short and J 3 bases short, with 5 bases between. The CDR3 region is CSVEEQYTGELFF. The DNA for the CDR3 is TGCAGCGTTGAAGAACAGTACACCGGGGAGCTGTTTTTT.

This clone was observed a handful of times. The chain is built from TRBV7-3 and TRBJ2-1; 8 bases map to TRBD2. Germline trimming cut 5 bases from V and 3 bases from J; bases unmatched to any gene: 9. Germline V CDR1 and CDR2: SGHTA, FQGTGA. This CDR3 contains 16 residues. The CDR3 spells CASSTRTSPNYNEQFF. The CDR3 nucleotides read TGTGCCAGCAGCACCCGGACTAGCCCCAACTACAATGAGCAGTTCTTC. The variable domain in full, completed from reference TRBV7-3 and TRBJ2-1, reads GAGVSQTPSNKVTEKGKYVELRCDPISGHTALYWYRQSLGQGPEFLIYFQGTGAADDSGLPNDRFFAVRPEGSVSTLKIQRTERGDSAVYLCASSTRTSPNYNEQFFGPGTRLTVL.

This sequence joins TRBV5-1 and TRBJ1-1; 9 nucleotides agree with TRBD1. The trim removed 3 bases at V and 4 bases at J, leaving 13 bases unmatched. CDR3 size: 17 residues. Germline CDR1 SGHRS, CDR2 YFSETQ. The CDR3 nucleotides read TGCGCCAGCAGCTCTGGCGGGACAGGGATAAAAGGCACTGAAGCTTTCTTT. Its translation is CASSSGGTGIKGTEAFF. Full variable domain (remainder filled in from reference TRBV5-1 and TRBJ1-1): KAGVTQTPRYLIKTRGQQVTLSCSPISGHRSVSWYQQTPGQGLQFLFEYFSETQRNKGNFPGRFSGRQFSNSRSEMNVSTLELGDSALYLCASSSGGTGIKGTEAFFGQGTRLTVV.